Given below is one T cell receptor (beta chain) in context. Its antigen is undetermined. The sample originates from a study of shared clonotypes between healthy human individuals. Study results and caveats: Clonotypes shared by all four sorted-subset donors had higher generation probabilities than non-shared clonotypes. Incompleteness in sorted-subset sequencing, despite large depth, was shown by rarefaction.

J was trimmed by 3 bases and V by 1 base; bases with no gene match: 10. Germline loops: CDR1 SGHAT, CDR2 FQNNGV. CDR3 size: 17 residues. Terminally differentiated effector memory CD45RA+ cells were left out of the naive CD8 fraction, which was CD45RO-negative and positively selected for CCR7. The study ran the assay at deep level. Source study methods: Junction-only immunoSEQ sequences carried no quality scores, so filtering differed. Repertoires were generated with immunoSEQ multiplex PCR, while TCRdb's copy carries only in-frame clones and drops some. V and J calls and clone size are as listed in that table; D and trimming were resolved from the DNA. The table includes 800,000 or so clones, 90% to 97% detected once.

The TCR originated in a man aged 30 to 39 in good health. The material sequenced was naive CD8+ T cells sorted from blood. This chain links TRBV11-2 with TRBJ1-1, with 8 bases aligning to TRBD1. The CDR3, as DNA: TGTGCCAGCAGCTTAGGACGGACAGGGATTTTGGACACTGAAGCTTTCTTT. As protein: CASSLGRTGILDTEAFF.